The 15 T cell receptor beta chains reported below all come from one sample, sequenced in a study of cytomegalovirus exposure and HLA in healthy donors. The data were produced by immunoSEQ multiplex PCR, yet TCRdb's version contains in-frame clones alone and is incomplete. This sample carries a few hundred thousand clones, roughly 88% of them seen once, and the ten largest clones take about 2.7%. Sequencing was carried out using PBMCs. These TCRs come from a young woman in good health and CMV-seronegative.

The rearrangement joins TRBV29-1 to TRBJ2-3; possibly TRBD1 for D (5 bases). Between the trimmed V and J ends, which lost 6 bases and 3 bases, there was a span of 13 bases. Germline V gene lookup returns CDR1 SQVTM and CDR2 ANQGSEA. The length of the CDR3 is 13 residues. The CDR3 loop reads CSVIRGSTDTQYF. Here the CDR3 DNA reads TGCAGCGTCATAAGGGGATCAACAGATACGCAGTATTTT.

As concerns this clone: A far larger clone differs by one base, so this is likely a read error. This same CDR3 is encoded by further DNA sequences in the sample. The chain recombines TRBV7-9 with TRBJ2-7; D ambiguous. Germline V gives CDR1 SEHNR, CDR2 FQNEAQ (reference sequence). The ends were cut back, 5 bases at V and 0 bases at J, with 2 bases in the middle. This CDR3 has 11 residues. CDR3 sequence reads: CASSLSYEQYF. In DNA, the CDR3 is TGTGCCAGCAGCCTCTCCTACGAGCAGTACTTC.

The CDR3 nucleotides read TGCAGCGTTGACAGATCCATGAACACTGAAGCTTTCTTT. Its translation: CSVDRSMNTEAFF. The genes are TRBV29-1 and TRBJ1-1; no definite D call. Germline V gene lookup returns CDR1 SQVTM and CDR2 ANQGSEA. There are 13 residues in the CDR3. Trimming removed 3 bases at V and 0 bases at J, with 8 bases between.

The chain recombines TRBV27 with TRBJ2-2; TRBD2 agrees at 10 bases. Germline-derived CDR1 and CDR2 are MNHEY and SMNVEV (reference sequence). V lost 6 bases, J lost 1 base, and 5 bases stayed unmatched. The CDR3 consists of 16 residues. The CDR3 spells CASRRWTSGNTGELFF. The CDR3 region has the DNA TGTGCCAGCAGACGATGGACTAGCGGGAACACCGGGGAGCTGTTTTTT.

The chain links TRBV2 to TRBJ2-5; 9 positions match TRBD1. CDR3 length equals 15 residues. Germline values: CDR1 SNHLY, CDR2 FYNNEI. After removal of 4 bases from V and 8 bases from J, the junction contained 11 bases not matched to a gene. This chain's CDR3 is CASSAGTGFKDTQYF. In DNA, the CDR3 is TGTGCCAGCAGTGCCGGGACAGGGTTCAAGGATACCCAGTACTTC.

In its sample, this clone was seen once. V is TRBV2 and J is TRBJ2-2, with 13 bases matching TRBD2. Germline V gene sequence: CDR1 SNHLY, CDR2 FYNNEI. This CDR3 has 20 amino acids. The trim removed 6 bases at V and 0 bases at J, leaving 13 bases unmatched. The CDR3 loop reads CASREPVGTSGTPNTGELFF. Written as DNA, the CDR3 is TGTGCCAGCAGAGAACCCGTGGGGACTAGCGGGACTCCGAACACCGGGGAGCTGTTTTTT.

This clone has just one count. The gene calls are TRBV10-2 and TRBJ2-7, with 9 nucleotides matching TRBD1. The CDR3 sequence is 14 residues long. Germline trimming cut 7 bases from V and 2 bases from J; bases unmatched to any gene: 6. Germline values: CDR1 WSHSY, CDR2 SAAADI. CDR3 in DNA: TGCGCCAGCATACCGGGACAGGGCGCCTACGAGCAGTACTTC. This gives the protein CASIPGQGAYEQYF.

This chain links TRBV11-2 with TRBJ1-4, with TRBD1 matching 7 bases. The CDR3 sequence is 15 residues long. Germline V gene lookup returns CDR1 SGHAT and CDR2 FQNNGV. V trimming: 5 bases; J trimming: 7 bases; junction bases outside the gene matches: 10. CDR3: CASSLSTGEAEKLFF. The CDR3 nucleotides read TGTGCCAGCAGCCTCTCAACAGGGGAGGCTGAAAAACTGTTTTTT. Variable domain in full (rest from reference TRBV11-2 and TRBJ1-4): EAGVAQSPRYKIIEKRQSVAFWCNPISGHATLYWYQQILGQGPKLLIQFQNNGVVDDSQLPKDRFSAERLKGVDSTLKIQPAKLEDSAVYLCASSLSTGEAEKLFFGSGTQLSVL.

The CDR3 DNA follows: TGTGCCAGCTCACCGCGCCAGGGGGCGGGACGGAACACCGGGGAGCTGTTTTTT. The encoded protein is CASSPRQGAGRNTGELFF. This chain uses TRBV18 with TRBJ2-2; 8 bases are shared with TRBD1. Trimming removed 3 bases from V and 1 base from J; junction bases left unmatched: 10. The CDR3 is 18 amino acids. Germline CDR1 is KGHSH and CDR2 is LQKENI.

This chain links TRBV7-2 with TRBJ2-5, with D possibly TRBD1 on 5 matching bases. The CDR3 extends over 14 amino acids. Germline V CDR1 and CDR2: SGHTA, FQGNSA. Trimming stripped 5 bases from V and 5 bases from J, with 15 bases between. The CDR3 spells CASSEFQGVETQYF. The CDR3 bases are TGTGCCAGCAGCGAATTCCAGGGTGTCGAGACCCAGTACTTC. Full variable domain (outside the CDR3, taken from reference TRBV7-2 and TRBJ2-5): GAGVSQSPSNKVTEKGKDVELRCDPISGHTALYWYRQSLGQGLEFLIYFQGNSAPDKSGLPSDRFSAERTGGSVSTLTIQRTQQEDSAVYLCASSEFQGVETQYFGPGTRLLVL.

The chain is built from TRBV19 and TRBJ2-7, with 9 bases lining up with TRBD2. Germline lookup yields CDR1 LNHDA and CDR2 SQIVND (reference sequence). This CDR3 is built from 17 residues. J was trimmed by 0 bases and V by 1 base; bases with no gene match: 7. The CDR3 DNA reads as TGTGCCAGTAGTATAGCCGTCCTAGCGGGGAGCTCCTACGAGCAGTACTTC. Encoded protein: CASSIAVLAGSSYEQYF.

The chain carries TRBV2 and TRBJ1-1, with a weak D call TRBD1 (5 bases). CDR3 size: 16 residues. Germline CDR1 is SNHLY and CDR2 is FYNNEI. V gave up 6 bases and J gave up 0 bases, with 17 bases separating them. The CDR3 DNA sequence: TGTGCCAGCAGACCGACAAACAGGATACTGAACACTGAAGCTTTCTTT. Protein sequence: CASRPTNRILNTEAFF.

The CDR3 DNA reads as TGTGCCAGCAGTTTATTTGGCGGTCAAGAGACCCAGTACTTC. Protein product: CASSLFGGQETQYF. This chain uses TRBV27 with TRBJ2-5; D is unclear. This CDR3 spans 14 amino acids. V lost 1 base and J lost 2, with 8 bases in between. Germline V gene lookup returns CDR1 MNHEY and CDR2 SMNVEV (reference sequence).

CDR3 sequence (DNA): TGTGCCAGCAGCCCAGCCGGGACAGGGAAAACCGGGGAGCTGTTTTTT. Translation gives CASSPAGTGKTGELFF. The genes are TRBV13 and TRBJ2-2, with 9 positions matching TRBD1. The CDR3 is 16 amino acids. Germline assignment: CDR1 PRHDT and CDR2 FYEKMQ (reference sequence). V dropped 5 bases and J dropped 5; count of bases not matched to a gene: 9.

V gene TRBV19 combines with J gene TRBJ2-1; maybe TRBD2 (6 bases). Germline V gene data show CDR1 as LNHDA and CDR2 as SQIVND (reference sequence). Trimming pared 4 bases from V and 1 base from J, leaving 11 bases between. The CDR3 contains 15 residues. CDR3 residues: CASSREESSYNEQFF. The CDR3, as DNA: TGTGCCAGTAGTAGGGAGGAGAGTTCCTACAATGAGCAGTTCTTC. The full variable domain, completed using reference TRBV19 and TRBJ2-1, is DGGITQSPKYLFRKEGQNVTLSCEQNLNHDAMYWYRQDPGQGLRLIYYSQIVNDFQKGDIAEGYSVSREKKESFPLTVTSAQKNPTAFYLCASSREESSYNEQFFGPGTRLTVL.